This record looks at one T cell receptor beta chain sequence and its context. These data are taken from a study of Ad26.COV2.S vaccination and SARS-CoV-2 variants. Treatment indicated: around 19 received Ad26.COV2.S at low or high dose, single or two shots; roughly 5 received placebo; per-sample allocation not given. Samples analyzed were those drawn on day 63 after the first vaccine or placebo injection. This CDR3 region has 15 residues. Trimming shortened V by 5 bases and J by 2 bases, and 13 bases separated the two germline ends. CDR1 SGHTA and CDR2 FQGNSA come from the germline V gene. Using immunoSEQ multiplex PCR, the repertoire was profiled, and TCRdb retains in-frame clones only, with some absent. The data show approximately 420,000 clones, with over 75% seen just once and approximately 4% held by the top ten.

The starting material was peripheral blood, obtained in a trial of Ad26.COV2.S vaccine versus placebo. This sequence joins TRBV7-2 and TRBJ2-1; D is unclear. The receptor was derived from a person between 18 and 65 years old who received the Ad26.COV2.S COVID-19 vaccine or a placebo. This chain's CDR3 is CASSKISTPYNEQFF. The CDR3 nucleotides read TGTGCCAGCAGCAAAATTAGTACCCCCTACAATGAGCAGTTCTTC.